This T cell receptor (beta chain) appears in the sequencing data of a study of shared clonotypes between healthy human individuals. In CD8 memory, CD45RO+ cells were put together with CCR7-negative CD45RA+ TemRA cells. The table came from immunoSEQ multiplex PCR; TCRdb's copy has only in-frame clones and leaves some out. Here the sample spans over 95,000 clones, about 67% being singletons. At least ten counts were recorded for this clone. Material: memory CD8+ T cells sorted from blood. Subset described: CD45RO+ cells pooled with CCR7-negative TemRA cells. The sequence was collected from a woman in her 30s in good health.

The DNA for the CDR3 is TGTGCCAGTAGTTCGTACCAAGAGACCCAGTACTTC. Protein: CASSSYQETQYF. The V gene is TRBV19, the J gene TRBJ2-5; D ambiguous. V was shortened by 5 bases and J by 0 bases, with 4 bases between the two germline ends. The germline V gene has CDR1 LNHDA and CDR2 SQIVND (reference sequence). The CDR3 has 12 amino acids.